Included here is one TCR beta chain sequence, with context. Its target is not known. This CDR3 has 18 residues. This entry belongs to a study of OX40 agonist ivuxolimab in advanced cancers. Study at large: Hepatocellular carcinoma, melanoma, renal cell or head and neck cancer was diagnosed in the dose-escalation patients.

TCRdb keeps only in-frame clones here, not all; method: immunoSEQ multiplex PCR. This table holds around 53,000 clones, around four fifths found once. Study results and limitations: In CD8+ T cells, expanded clones were on average more numerous than in CD4+. Patients with a partial response at 0.1-3.0 mg/kg had among the lowest clonal expansion.

This TCR came from an adult with an advanced solid tumor such as melanoma, head and neck, liver or kidney cancer. The source material was CD4+ or CD8+ T cells sorted from blood, sampled in a trial of the OX40 agonist ivuxolimab. The rearrangement uses TRBV21-1 and TRBJ2-7; the table assigns TRBD1, which was not confirmed against the DNA. TRBV21-1 is a known pseudogene. The CDR3 loop reads CASSKDKVAGQSSYEQYF. The CDR3 nucleotides read TGTGCCAGCAGCAAAGACAAGGTCGCAGGTCAAAGCTCCTACGAGCAGTACTTC.